This is a list of T cell receptor beta chains from one sample in a study of control samples from healthy donors and cancer patients. The assay was immunoSEQ multiplex PCR, and TCRdb's table has in-frame clones only and misses some. Of fewer than 120,000 clones in the sample, more than 75% are singletons; the top ten hold around 3.5%. The source material was PBMCs. The receptor set was obtained from a woman aged 60-75 years with lung cancer. Both conserved end residues are part of each CDR3.

len	v_gene	j_gene	CDR3aa
17	TRBV19	TRBJ1-1	CASSMKRAATVNTEAFF
15	TRBV7-6	TRBJ2-2	CASSQGHFGTGELFF
13	TRBV11-2	TRBJ1-4	CASRPTGDEKLFF
17	TRBV11-3	TRBJ2-3	CASSQYGTGTSTDTQYF
15	TRBV27	TRBJ2-7	CASSLRGGLSYEQYF
13	TRBV7-2	TRBJ1-3	CASSDMGRNTIYF
12	TRBV27	TRBJ2-7	CASSNRIYEQYF
14	TRBV2	TRBJ2-3	CASGGQGLLDTQYF
14	TRBV6-6	TRBJ2-7	CASSYPEGGYEQYF
15	TRBV4-3	TRBJ2-1	CASSHTGGSYNEQFF
14	TRBV9	TRBJ2-6	CASSTGTPGNVLTF
17	TRBV7-3	TRBJ2-7	CASSLTESGPTSYEQYF
15	TRBV2	TRBJ2-2	CASLGQESNTGELFF
16	TRBV5-1	TRBJ2-3	CASSKGQGGSTDTQYF
13	TRBV5-4	TRBJ2-7	CASSLSSGGGKYF
12	TRBV25-1	TRBJ2-7	CASSGLDSEQYF
16	TRBV4-2	TRBJ1-2	CASSQEETGLYQGYTF
14	TRBV6-5	TRBJ1-2	CASRDSKKVYGYTF
16	TRBV3-1/TRBV3-2	TRBJ2-2	CASSQYSYGGAGELFF
13	TRBV4-2	TRBJ2-7	CASSQDPRHEQYF
16	TRBV18	TRBJ2-3	CASSPTTRTSTDTQYF
15	TRBV29-1	TRBJ2-1	CSVELGLAGGNEQFF
16	TRBV18	TRBJ2-7	CASSLNWGQGAYEQYF
17	TRBV19	TRBJ2-5	CASSIASLVGAVETQYF
16	TRBV5-1	TRBJ2-3	CASSLGVEEHTDTQYF
14	TRBV19	TRBJ2-5	CASSIKGLGETQYF
18	TRBV7-8	TRBJ1-3	CASSLASQTGVSGNTIYF
14	TRBV29-1	TRBJ1-6	CSVSLSSYNSPLHF
13	TRBV27	TRBJ1-5	CASSFERNQPQHF
15	TRBV7-6	TRBJ1-5	CASSLDSFSNQPQHF
13	TRBV2	TRBJ1-4	CASSGQTNEKLFF
16	TRBV28	TRBJ2-2	CASSLRQGRGTGELFF
14	TRBV7-9	TRBJ1-1	CASSRGQGNTEAFF
14	TRBV30	TRBJ1-4	CAWSPTATNEKLFF
13	TRBV7-2	TRBJ1-3	CASSESSGNTIYF
17	TRBV5-1	TRBJ2-7	CASSWQGLAVAAYEQYF
14	TRBV6-5	TRBJ1-6	CASSYSTENSPLHF
14	TRBV25-1	TRBJ1-5	CASSQTGLDQPQHF